Listed below are T cell receptor beta chains from one sample, sequenced in a study of T cell changes during pregnancy in multiple sclerosis. Produced via immunoSEQ multiplex PCR; TCRdb's table is partial and in-frame only. The sample holds roughly 69,000 clones, 75% to 95% seen once. This material consisted of CD4+ T cells from peripheral blood mononuclear cells, taken in the third trimester of pregnancy. The receptor source for this set is a female donor in good health, enrolled as a control in a pregnancy study. Both conserved end residues are part of each CDR3. A D gene is named only where the DNA matches it firmly. Expanded clones get a size class; other rows say once, few or many, or leave the size out.

d_call,clone_size,v_call,j_call,cdr3_aa,cdr3_nt
NA,NA,TRBV19,TRBJ1-1,CASSPRGAGGTEAFF,TGTGCCAGTAGCCCGCGGGGGGCGGGTGGCACTGAAGCTTTCTTT
TRBD2,NA,TRBV11-2,TRBJ2-3,CASSLAELAGGPEDTQYF,TGTGCCAGCAGCTTAGCGGAACTAGCGGGGGGGCCTGAAGATACGCAGTATTTT
TRBD1,NA,TRBV30,TRBJ1-1,CAWSPLTGRFTEAFF,TGTGCCTGGAGTCCCCTGACAGGGAGGTTCACTGAAGCTTTCTTT
TRBD2,once,TRBV5-5,TRBJ2-3,CASSLGLAVITDTQYF,TGTGCCAGCAGCTTGGGACTAGCGGTAATCACAGATACGCAGTATTTT
TRBD1,once,TRBV19,TRBJ1-1,CASIPDRGTEAFF,TGTGCCAGTATTCCCGACAGGGGAACTGAAGCTTTCTTT
TRBD1,NA,TRBV6-1,TRBJ1-5,CASSEGTGGAQPQHF,TGTGCCAGCAGTGAAGGGACAGGAGGAGCTCAGCCCCAGCATTTT
TRBD2,NA,TRBV4-3,TRBJ2-1,CASSSRDSGAFYNEQFF,TGCGCCAGCAGCTCCCGTGATAGCGGGGCTTTCTACAATGAGCAGTTCTTC
NA,once,TRBV11-3,TRBJ2-3,CASRPLEFTDTQYF,TGTGCCAGCAGACCATTAGAGTTCACAGATACGCAGTATTTT
NA,NA,TRBV18,TRBJ2-3,CASPPGEDSDTQYF,TGTGCCAGCCCCCCGGGGGAAGACTCAGATACGCAGTATTTT
NA,once,TRBV19,TRBJ2-1,CASRADTTNNEQFF,TGTGCCAGTAGGGCAGACACGACCAACAATGAGCAGTTCTTC
NA,once,TRBV5-1,TRBJ2-1,CASSMQGNPPNEQFF,TGCGCCAGCAGCATGCAGGGGAACCCCCCCAATGAGCAGTTCTTC
NA,NA,TRBV6-6,TRBJ2-2,CASSYSITANTGELFF,TGTGCCAGCAGTTACTCGATAACAGCGAACACCGGGGAGCTGTTTTTT
TRBD1,NA,TRBV7-9,TRBJ1-6,CASSPTGVSSPLHF,TGTGCCAGCAGCCCGACAGGGGTCAGCTCACCCCTCCACTTT
TRBD1,NA,TRBV18,TRBJ2-5,CASSQEQGRETQYF,TGTGCCAGCTCACAGGAACAGGGGAGAGAGACCCAGTACTTC
NA,NA,TRBV30,TRBJ1-2,CAWRADRFYGYTF,TGTGCCTGGAGGGCTGACAGGTTCTATGGCTACACCTTC
NA,NA,TRBV4-2,TRBJ2-3,CASSQDLDTQYF,TGTGCCAGCAGCCAAGATCTGGATACGCAGTATTTT
NA,once,TRBV4-2,TRBJ2-5,CASSYNRQVQETQYF,TGTGCCAGCAGCTACAATCGACAGGTCCAAGAGACCCAGTACTTC
NA,NA,TRBV19,TRBJ1-1,CATSLFPNTEAFF,TGTGCCACCTCTCTTTTTCCGAACACTGAAGCTTTCTTT
NA,NA,TRBV9,TRBJ2-3,CASSVGPGGTDTQYF,TGTGCCAGCAGCGTAGGGCCAGGGGGCACAGATACGCAGTATTTT
NA,NA,TRBV4-3,TRBJ1-1,CASMTRGMNTEAFF,TGCGCCAGCATGACCAGAGGGATGAACACTGAAGCTTTCTTT
NA,NA,TRBV7-2,TRBJ2-7,CASSPGHATYEQYF,TGTGCCAGCAGCCCGGGACATGCTACCTACGAGCAGTACTTC
TRBD1,NA,TRBV19,TRBJ1-2,CASIDRGFGYTF,TGTGCCAGTATCGACAGGGGTTTTGGCTACACCTTC
TRBD1,NA,TRBV19,TRBJ1-5,CASDLTGAHNQPQHF,TGTGCCAGTGATCTTACAGGGGCACACAATCAGCCCCAGCATTTT
TRBD1,NA,TRBV10-3,TRBJ1-1,CAISSDSSRGQGKFRTEAFF,TGTGCCATCAGTTCCGATTCTTCCAGAGGACAGGGTAAGTTCAGGACTGAAGCTTTCTTT
TRBD1,NA,TRBV4-3,TRBJ2-1,CASSQERNRGYNEQFF,TGCGCCAGCAGCCAAGAGAGGAACAGGGGATACAATGAGCAGTTCTTC
NA,NA,TRBV9,TRBJ2-7,CASSVSYNSYEQYF,TGTGCCAGCAGCGTAAGTTACAACTCCTACGAGCAGTACTTC
TRBD2,NA,TRBV2,TRBJ2-1,CASRRSGLAGDNEQFF,TGTGCCAGCAGACGATCGGGACTAGCGGGGGACAATGAGCAGTTCTTC